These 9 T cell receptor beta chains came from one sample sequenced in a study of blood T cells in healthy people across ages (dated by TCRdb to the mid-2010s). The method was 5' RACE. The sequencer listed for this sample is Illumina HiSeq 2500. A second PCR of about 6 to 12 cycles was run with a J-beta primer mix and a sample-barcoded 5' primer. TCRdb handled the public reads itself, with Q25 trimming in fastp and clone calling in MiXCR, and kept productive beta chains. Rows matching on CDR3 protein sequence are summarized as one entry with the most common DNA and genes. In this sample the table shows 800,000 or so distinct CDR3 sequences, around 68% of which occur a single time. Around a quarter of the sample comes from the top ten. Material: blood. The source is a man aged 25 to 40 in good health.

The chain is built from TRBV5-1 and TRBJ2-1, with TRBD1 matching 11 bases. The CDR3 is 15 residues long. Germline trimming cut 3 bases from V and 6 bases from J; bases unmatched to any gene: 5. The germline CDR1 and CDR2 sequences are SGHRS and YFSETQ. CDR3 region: CASSWSGTGGNEQFF. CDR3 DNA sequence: TGCGCCAGCAGCTGGAGCGGGACAGGGGGCAATGAGCAGTTCTTC.

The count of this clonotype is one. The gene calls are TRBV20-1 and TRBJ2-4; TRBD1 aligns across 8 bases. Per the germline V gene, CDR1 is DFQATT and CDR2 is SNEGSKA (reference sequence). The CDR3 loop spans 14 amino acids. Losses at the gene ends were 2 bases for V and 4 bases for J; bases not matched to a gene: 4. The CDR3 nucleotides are TGCAGTGCTAGAACTGGACAGGGAAAAAACATTCAGTACTTC. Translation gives CSARTGQGKNIQYF.

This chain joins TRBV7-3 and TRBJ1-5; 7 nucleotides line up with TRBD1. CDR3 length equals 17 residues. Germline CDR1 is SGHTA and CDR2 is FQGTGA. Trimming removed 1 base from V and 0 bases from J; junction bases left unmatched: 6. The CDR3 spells CASSLKEGTDSNQPQHF. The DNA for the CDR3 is TGTGCCAGCAGCTTAAAAGAAGGGACAGATAGCAATCAGCCCCAGCATTTT.

The CDR3 coding sequence is TGTGCCAGCAGCGCCTCAGGACAGAGAACAGATACGCAGTATTTT. It codes for CASSASGQRTDTQYF. The genes are TRBV9 and TRBJ2-3; tentative D call: TRBD1 (6 bases). This CDR3 comprises 15 residues. Germline V gives CDR1 SGDLS, CDR2 YYNGEE. The V gene lost 3 bases and the J gene lost 3 bases, with 14 bases spanning the gap.

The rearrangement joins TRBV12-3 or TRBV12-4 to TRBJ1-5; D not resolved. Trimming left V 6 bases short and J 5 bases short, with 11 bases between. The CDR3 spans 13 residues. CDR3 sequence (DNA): TGTGCCAGCAGCATGGGAAGAGATCAGCCCCAGCATTTT. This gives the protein CASSMGRDQPQHF.

The CDR3 reads CASSSREGLAGYNEQFF. DNA for the CDR3: TGTGCCAGCAGTTCGCGAGAGGGACTAGCGGGCTACAATGAGCAGTTCTTC. V gene TRBV27 combines with J gene TRBJ2-1; 12 bases agree with TRBD2. Losses at the gene ends were 4 bases for V and 3 bases for J; bases not matched to a gene: 7. CDR1 MNHEY and CDR2 SMNVEV come from the germline V gene (reference sequence). CDR3 size: 17 residues.

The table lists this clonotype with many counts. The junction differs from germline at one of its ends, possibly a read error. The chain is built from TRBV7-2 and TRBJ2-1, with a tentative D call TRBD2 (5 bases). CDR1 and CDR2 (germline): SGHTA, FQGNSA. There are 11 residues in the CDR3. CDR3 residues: CASSSGGEQFF. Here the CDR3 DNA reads TGCGCCAGCAGCTCGGGCGGGGAGCAGTTCTTC.

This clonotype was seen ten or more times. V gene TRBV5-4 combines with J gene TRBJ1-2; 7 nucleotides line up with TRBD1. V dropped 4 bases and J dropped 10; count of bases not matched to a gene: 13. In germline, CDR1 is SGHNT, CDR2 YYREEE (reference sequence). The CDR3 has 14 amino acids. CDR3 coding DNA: TGTGCCAGCAGCGGTACAGGGGATCTATGGGACTACACCTTC. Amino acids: CASSGTGDLWDYTF. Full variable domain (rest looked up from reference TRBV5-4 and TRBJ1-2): ETGVTQSPTHLIKTRGQQVTLRCSSQSGHNTVSWYQQALGQGPQFIFQYYREEENGRGNFPPRFSGLQFPNYSSELNVNALELDDSALYLCASSGTGDLWDYTFGSGTRLTVV.

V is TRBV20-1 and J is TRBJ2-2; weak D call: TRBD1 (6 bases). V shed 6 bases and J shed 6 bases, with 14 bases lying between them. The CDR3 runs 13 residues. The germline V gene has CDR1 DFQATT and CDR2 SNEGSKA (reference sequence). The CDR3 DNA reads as TGCAGTGCGCGCCTGACAGGCCCCGGGGAGCTGTTTTTT. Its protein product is CSARLTGPGELFF.